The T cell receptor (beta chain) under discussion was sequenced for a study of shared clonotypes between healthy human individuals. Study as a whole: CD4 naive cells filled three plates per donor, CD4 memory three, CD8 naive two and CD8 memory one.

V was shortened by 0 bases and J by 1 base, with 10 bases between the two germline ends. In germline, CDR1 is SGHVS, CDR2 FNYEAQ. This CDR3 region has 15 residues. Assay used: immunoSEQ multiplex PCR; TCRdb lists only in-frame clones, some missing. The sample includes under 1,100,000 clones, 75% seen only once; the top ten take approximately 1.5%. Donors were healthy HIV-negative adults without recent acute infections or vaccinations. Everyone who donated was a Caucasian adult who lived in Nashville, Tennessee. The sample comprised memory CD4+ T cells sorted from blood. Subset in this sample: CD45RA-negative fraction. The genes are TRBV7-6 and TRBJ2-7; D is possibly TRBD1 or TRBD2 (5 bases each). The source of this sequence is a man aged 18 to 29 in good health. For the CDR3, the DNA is TGTGCCAGCAGCTTAGCGGGGGACCTTTCCTACGAGCAGTACTTC. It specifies CASSLAGDLSYEQYF.